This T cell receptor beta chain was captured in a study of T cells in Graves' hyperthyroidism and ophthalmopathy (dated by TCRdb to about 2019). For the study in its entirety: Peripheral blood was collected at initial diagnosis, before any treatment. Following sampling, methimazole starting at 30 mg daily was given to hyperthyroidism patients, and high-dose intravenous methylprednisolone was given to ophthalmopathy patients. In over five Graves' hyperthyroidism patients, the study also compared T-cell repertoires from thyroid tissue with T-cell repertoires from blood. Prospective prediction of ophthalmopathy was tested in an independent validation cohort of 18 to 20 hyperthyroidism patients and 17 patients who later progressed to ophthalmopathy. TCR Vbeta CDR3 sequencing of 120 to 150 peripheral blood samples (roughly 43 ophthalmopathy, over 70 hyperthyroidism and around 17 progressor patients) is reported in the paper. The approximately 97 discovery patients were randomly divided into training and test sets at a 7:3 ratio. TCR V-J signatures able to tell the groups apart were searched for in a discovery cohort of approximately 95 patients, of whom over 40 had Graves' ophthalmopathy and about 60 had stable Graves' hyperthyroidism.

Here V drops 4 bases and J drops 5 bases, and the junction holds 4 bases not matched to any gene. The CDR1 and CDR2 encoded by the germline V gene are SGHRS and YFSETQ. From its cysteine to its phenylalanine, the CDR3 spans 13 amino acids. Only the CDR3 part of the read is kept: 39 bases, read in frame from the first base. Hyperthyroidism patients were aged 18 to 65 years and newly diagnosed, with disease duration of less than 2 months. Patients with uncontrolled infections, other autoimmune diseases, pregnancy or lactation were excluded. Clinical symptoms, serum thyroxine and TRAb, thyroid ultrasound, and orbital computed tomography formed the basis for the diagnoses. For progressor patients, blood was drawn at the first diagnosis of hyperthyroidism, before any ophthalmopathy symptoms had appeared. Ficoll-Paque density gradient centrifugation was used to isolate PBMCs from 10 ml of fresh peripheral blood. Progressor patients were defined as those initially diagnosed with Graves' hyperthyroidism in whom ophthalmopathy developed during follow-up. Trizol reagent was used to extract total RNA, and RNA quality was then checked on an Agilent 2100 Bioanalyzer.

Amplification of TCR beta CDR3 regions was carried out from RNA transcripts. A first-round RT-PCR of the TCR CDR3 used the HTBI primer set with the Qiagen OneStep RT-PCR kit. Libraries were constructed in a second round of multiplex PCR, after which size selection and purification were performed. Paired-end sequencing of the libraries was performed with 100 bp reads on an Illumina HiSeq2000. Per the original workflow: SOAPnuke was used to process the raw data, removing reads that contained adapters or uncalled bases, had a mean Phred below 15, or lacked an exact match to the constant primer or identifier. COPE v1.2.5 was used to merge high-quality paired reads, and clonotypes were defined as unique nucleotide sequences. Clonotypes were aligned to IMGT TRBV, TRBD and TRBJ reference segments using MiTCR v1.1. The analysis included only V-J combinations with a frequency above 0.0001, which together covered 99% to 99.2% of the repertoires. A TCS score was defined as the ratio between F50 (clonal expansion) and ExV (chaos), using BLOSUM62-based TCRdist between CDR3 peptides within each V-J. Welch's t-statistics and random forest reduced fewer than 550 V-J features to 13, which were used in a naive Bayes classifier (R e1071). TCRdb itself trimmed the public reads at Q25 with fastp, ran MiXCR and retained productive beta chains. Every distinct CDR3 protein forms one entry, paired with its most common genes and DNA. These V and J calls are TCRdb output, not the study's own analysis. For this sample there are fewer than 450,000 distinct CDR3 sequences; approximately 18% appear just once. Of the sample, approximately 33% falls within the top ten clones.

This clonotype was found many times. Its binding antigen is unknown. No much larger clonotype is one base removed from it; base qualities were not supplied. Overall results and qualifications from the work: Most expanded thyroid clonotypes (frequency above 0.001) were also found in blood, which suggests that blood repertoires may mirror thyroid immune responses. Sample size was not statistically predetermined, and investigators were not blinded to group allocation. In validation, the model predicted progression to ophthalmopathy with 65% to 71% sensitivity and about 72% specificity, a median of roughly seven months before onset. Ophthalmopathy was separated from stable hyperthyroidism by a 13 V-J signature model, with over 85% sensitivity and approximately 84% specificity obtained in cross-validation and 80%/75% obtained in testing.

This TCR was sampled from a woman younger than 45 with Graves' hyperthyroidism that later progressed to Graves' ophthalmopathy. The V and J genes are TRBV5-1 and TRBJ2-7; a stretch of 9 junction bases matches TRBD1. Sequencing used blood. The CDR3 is CASSPTGGNEQYF. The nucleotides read TGCGCCAGCAGCCCGACAGGGGGTAACGAGCAGTACTTC.